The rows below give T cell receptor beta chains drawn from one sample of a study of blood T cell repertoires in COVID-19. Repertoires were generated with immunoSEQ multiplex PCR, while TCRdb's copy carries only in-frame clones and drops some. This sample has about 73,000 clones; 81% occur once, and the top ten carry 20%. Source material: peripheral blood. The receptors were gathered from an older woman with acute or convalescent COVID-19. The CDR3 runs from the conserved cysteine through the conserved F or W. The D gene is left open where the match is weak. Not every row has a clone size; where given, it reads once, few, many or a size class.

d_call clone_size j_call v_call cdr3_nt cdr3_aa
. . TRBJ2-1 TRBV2 TGTGCCAGCAGTGCCTCTAGCGCGTACAATGAGCAGTTCTTC CASSASSAYNEQFF
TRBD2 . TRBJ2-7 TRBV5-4 TGTGCCAGCAGCAGAGGGACTAGCGGGAGGGCCTACGAGCAGTACTTC CASSRGTSGRAYEQYF
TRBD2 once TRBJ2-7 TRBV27 TGTGCCAGCAGTGCCCCCCGACTAGCGGGACGCGACGAGCAGTACTTC CASSAPRLAGRDEQYF
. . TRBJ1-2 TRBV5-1 TGCGCCAGCAGCTTCCAAGCCGGAGCTAACTATGGCTACACCTTC CASSFQAGANYGYTF
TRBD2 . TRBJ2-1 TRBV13 TGTGCCAGCAGCATCACTAGCGGGATCAGAAATGAGCAGTTCTTC CASSITSGIRNEQFF
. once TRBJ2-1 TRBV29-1 TGCAGCGCCCCGCGAGCGGGCCTAGATGAGCAGTTCTTC CSAPRAGLDEQFF
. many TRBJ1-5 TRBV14 TGTGCCAGCAGCCATCAGGCGGGTCAGCCCCAGCATTTT CASSHQAGQPQHF
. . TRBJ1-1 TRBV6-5 TGTGCCAGCAGTTACTCGACAGGTAACACTGAAGCTTTCTTT CASSYSTGNTEAFF
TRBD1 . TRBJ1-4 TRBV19 TGTGCCAGTACCGACAGGGGTGAAAAACTGTTTTTT CASTDRGEKLFF
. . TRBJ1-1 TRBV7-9 TGTGCCAGCAGCTTAGCTTTGATCAGGGGCGGAATTCTGAACTCTGAAGCTTTCTTT CASSLALIRGGILNSEAFF
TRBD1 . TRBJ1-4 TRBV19 TGTGCCAGGCCCGCTCCAGGGGGCGCATGTCAAAAACTGTTTTTT CARPAPGGACQKLFF
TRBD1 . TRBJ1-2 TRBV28 TGTGCCATCCACCGGGGACAGGGAATCCATGGCTACACCTTC CAIHRGQGIHGYTF
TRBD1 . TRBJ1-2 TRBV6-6 TGTGCCAGCAGTTTTGGACAGGGATACGGCTACACCTTC CASSFGQGYGYTF
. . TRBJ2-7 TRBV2 TGTGCCAGCAGTACCCAGGGAAATACTCTCTACGAGCAGTACTTC CASSTQGNTLYEQYF
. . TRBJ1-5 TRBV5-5 TGTGCCAGCAGCTTGGCTCCAGGCTACAATCAGCCCCAGCATTTT CASSLAPGYNQPQHF
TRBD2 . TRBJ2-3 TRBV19 TGTGCCAGTAGTATAGACTCAGCGGGATTCAGCACAGATACGCAGTATTTT CASSIDSAGFSTDTQYF
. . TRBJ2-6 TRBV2 TGTGCCATTTCAGGCGGGGCCAACGTCCTGACTTTC CAISGGANVLTF
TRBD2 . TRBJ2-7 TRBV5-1 TGCGCCAGCACTACCGCGGGGGGTGTGTACGAGCAGTACTTC CASTTAGGVYEQYF
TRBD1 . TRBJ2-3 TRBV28 TGTGCCAGCAGTTTTTGGTCGATGGGGGACAGGGACACAGATACGCAGTATTTT CASSFWSMGDRDTDTQYF
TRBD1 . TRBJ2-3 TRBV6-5 TGTGCCAGCAGATGGGACAGCGGCACAGATACGCAGTATTTT CASRWDSGTDTQYF
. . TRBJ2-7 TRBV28 TGTGCCAGCAGTTCACCCTCTGGGGGGGCGCGGTCCTACGAGCAGTACTTC CASSSPSGGARSYEQYF
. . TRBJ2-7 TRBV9 TGTGCCAGCAGCCCAGTTGGGCAGGGGATCTACGAGCAGTACTTC CASSPVGQGIYEQYF
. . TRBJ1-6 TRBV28 TGTGCCAGCAGTACCTTTTCAGGGCACTCACCCCTCCACTTT CASSTFSGHSPLHF
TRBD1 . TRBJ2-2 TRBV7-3 TGTGCCAGCAGCTTAAGGGGACCGGGACAGGGACGGGGCACCGGGGAGCTGTTTTTT CASSLRGPGQGRGTGELFF
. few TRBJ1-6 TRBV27 TGTGCCAGCAGTTTACTGGGGGGGGTTCAATCACCCCTCCACTTT CASSLLGGVQSPLHF
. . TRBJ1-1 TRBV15 TGTGCCACCAGTGGCGCGGGGGGCACTGAAGCTTTCTTT CATSGAGGTEAFF
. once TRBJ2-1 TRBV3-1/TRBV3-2 TGTGCCAGCAGCCAAGATTCCCCTAGCTGGTACAATGAGCAGTTCTTC CASSQDSPSWYNEQFF
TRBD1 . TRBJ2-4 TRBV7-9 TGTGCCAGCAGCTTAGGGACAGGGGGAAACATTCAGTACTTC CASSLGTGGNIQYF
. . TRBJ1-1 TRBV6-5 TGTGCCAGCAGATCCGGTTATATCACTGAAGCTTTCTTT CASRSGYITEAFF
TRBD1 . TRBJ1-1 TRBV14 TGTGCCAGCAGCCACTTGACAGGGGCGAACACTGAAGCTTTCTTT CASSHLTGANTEAFF
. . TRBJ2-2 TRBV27 TGTGCCAGCAGTTACACAAAAATCGGCGGAGAACCTACCGGGGAGCTGTTTTTT CASSYTKIGGEPTGELFF
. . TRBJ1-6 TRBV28 TGTGCCAGCAGTTTCGGACAGTATAATTCACCCCTCCACTTT CASSFGQYNSPLHF
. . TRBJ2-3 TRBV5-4 TGTGCCAGCAGCTTGCAGGAAGATACGCAGTATTTT CASSLQEDTQYF
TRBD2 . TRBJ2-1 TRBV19 TGTGCCAGTAGGGGGACTAGCGTTAGTGAGCAGTTCTTC CASRGTSVSEQFF
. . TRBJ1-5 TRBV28 TGTGCCAGCAAAACGAGGAGCAATCAGCCCCAGCATTTT CASKTRSNQPQHF
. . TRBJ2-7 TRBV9 TGTGCCAGCAGCGAACACGGGAGTTACGAGCAGTACTTC CASSEHGSYEQYF
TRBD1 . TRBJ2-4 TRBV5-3 TGTGCCAGAACACTGGGACAGGGGAAGAAAAACATTCAGTACTTC CARTLGQGKKNIQYF
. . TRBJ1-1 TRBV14 TGTGCCAGCAGCCTCGTTGGCGGCACTGAAGCTTTCTTT CASSLVGGTEAFF
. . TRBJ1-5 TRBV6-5 TGTGCCAGCAGTTTCTCAGGGGACAATCAGCCCCAGCATTTT CASSFSGDNQPQHF
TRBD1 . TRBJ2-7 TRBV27 TGTGCCAGCAGTTCAACCGGGACAGGGGGTTACGAGCAGTACTTC CASSSTGTGGYEQYF
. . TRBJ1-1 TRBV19 TGTGCCAGTAGTATAAGTTCTGGGCGGGGATTAGAAGCTTTCTTT CASSISSGRGLEAFF
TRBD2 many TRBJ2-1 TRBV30 TGTGCCTGGAGTTACGGTACTAGCGCCTACAATGAGCAGTTCTTC CAWSYGTSAYNEQFF
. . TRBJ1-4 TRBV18 TGTGCCAGCTCTCCTACCACACAGATTAATGAAAAACTGTTTTTT CASSPTTQINEKLFF
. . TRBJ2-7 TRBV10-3 TGTGCCATCAGTGAGTCGACCGCGGGCATTAGGGAGCAGTACTTC CAISESTAGIREQYF